This T cell receptor beta chain is drawn from a study of control samples from healthy donors and cancer patients. The ends were cut back, 0 bases at V and 2 bases at J, with 6 bases in the middle. The CDR3 loop spans 15 amino acids. CDR1 SGHKS and CDR2 YYEKEE come from the germline V gene (reference sequence). Clones were read by immunoSEQ multiplex PCR, and TCRdb kept only the in-frame ones, dropping some. The sample lists under 65,000 clones; around nine tenths were seen once. What was sequenced was PBMCs. This receptor was identified in a woman aged 45-60 years with colorectal cancer. This chain joins TRBV5-5 and TRBJ2-6; D gene ambiguous. CDR3: CASSLDQAGANVLTF. As DNA, the CDR3 is TGTGCCAGCAGCTTGGACCAGGCTGGGGCCAACGTCCTGACTTTC.